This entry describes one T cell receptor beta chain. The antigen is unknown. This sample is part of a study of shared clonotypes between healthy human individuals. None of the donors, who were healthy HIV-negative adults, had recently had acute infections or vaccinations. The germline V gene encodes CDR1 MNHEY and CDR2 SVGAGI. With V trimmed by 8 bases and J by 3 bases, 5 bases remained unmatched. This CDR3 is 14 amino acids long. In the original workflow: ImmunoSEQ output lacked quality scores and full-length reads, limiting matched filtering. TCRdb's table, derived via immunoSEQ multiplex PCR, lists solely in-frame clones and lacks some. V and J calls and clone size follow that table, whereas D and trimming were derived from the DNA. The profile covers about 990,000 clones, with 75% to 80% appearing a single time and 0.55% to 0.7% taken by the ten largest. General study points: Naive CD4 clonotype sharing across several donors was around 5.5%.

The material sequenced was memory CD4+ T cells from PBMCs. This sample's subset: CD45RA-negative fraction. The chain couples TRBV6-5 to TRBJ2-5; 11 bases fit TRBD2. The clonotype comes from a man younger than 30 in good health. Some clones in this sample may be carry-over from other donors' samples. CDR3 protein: CASASSGRKETQYF. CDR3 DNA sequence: TGTGCCAGCGCCTCTAGCGGGAGGAAAGAGACCCAGTACTTC.